The 23 T cell receptor beta chains in this list originate from one sample, sequenced in a study of T cells after posttransplantation cyclophosphamide. Treatment was busulfan-fludarabine conditioning, a marrow graft, and cyclophosphamide on days +3 and +4. Repertoires were generated with immunoSEQ multiplex PCR, while TCRdb's copy carries only in-frame clones and drops some. The sample was found to contain some 11,000 clones, and every one recurs. Sequenced here: PBMCs, sampled after allogeneic stem cell transplant with posttransplant cyclophosphamide. All receptors come from a female patient in her thirties or forties who received an allogeneic stem cell transplant from a related donor, was CMV-positive, and had acute GVHD only. A subset of T cells may come from the graft donor.

This clone was picked up many times. The J gene is TRBJ2-1, the V gene TRBV5-6; TRBD2 aligns across 13 bases. The trim removed 5 bases at V and 4 bases at J, leaving 3 bases unmatched. This CDR3 has 15 amino acids. The V gene's germline CDR1 is SGHDT and CDR2 YYEEEE. This CDR3 is CASRGLAGIYNEQFF. Here the CDR3 DNA reads TGTGCCAGCAGGGGACTAGCGGGAATTTACAATGAGCAGTTCTTC.

This clone was seen many times. The chain has TRBV5-1 and TRBJ2-1, with TRBD2 matching 9 bases. The CDR3 has 16 residues. In germline, CDR1 is SGHRS, CDR2 YFSETQ. J gave up 3 bases and V 0 bases, and 4 bases lay outside the gene matches. The CDR3 reads CASSLAAGGIYNEQFF. In nucleotides, the CDR3 is TGCGCCAGCAGCTTGGCGGCGGGAGGGATCTACAATGAGCAGTTCTTC.

This clone was recorded at least ten times. The chain links TRBV7-9 to TRBJ1-1, with D maybe TRBD1 (5 bases). In germline, CDR1 is SEHNR, CDR2 FQNEAQ (reference sequence). This CDR3 is built from 15 residues. Deletions cut 1 base from V and 3 bases from J, with 12 bases between. The CDR3, as DNA: TGTGCCAGCAGCTTAGTACGGGGGTTGGACACTGAAGCTTTCTTT. Translated: CASSLVRGLDTEAFF. Full variable domain (remainder filled in from reference TRBV7-9 and TRBJ1-1): DTGVSQNPRHKITKRGQNVTFRCDPISEHNRLYWYRQTLGQGPEFLTYFQNEAQLEKSRLLSDRFSAERPKGSFSTLEIQRTEQGDSAMYLCASSLVRGLDTEAFFGQGTRLTVV.

CDR3: CASSRDFYEQYF. The DNA for the CDR3 is TGTGCCAGCAGCAGGGACTTCTACGAGCAGTACTTC. The chain is built from TRBV7-9 and TRBJ2-5; possibly TRBD2 for D (6 bases). The J call is doubtful: the DNA matches TRBJ2-7 better. CDR1 SEHNR and CDR2 FQNEAQ come from the germline V gene (reference sequence). The CDR3 consists of 12 residues.

This clone was observed many times. This chain connects TRBV9 to TRBJ1-4, with TRBD1 as a possible D gene (6 bases). V lost 1 base and J lost 4, with 11 bases in between. The V gene's germline CDR1 is SGDLS and CDR2 YYNGEE. The CDR3 runs 15 residues. CDR3 sequence reads: CASSVRGQVNEKLFF. CDR3 DNA: TGTGCCAGCAGCGTAAGGGGACAAGTTAATGAAAAACTGTTTTTT.

This clone was picked up many times. The chain has TRBV7-9 and TRBJ1-1; TRBD1 matches at 7 bases. V lost 2 bases to trimming and J lost 11 bases; unmatched junction nucleotides: 8. The germline CDR1 and CDR2 sequences are SEHNR and FQNEAQ (reference sequence). The CDR3 is 13 residues long. The DNA of the CDR3 is TGTGCCAGCAGCTTAATAACAGGGGATATGGCTTTCTTT. Amino acids: CASSLITGDMAFF.

This clone was recorded at least ten times. This rearrangement joins TRBV5-4 to TRBJ1-1, with 10 nucleotides matching TRBD1. The trim removed 4 bases at V and 4 bases at J, leaving 7 bases unmatched. The CDR3 covers 15 residues. Per the germline V gene, CDR1 is SGHNT and CDR2 is YYREEE (reference sequence). The CDR3 is CASSTRDRGATEAFF. The CDR3 DNA is TGTGCCAGCAGCACCCGGGACAGGGGTGCCACTGAAGCTTTCTTT.

This clone was counted ten times or more. The genes are TRBV28 and TRBJ1-5; tentatively, D is TRBD1 (5 bases). Trimming took 6 bases from V and 3 from J, leaving 15 bases between them. The CDR3 extends over 15 amino acids. The V gene's germline CDR1 is MDHEN and CDR2 SYDVKM. As DNA, the CDR3 is TGTGCCAGCAGCCCAGGGTTTGGAGACAATCAGCCCCAGCATTTT. Translation: CASSPGFGDNQPQHF.

This clone was observed a few times. The V call is TRBV2, the J call TRBJ1-3; D is ambiguous. The CDR3 spans 13 residues. Trimming removed 5 bases at V and 0 bases at J, with 5 bases between. Per germline, CDR1 SNHLY and CDR2 FYNNEI. CDR3 in DNA: TGTGCCAGCAGTAGTAGCTCTGGAAACACCATATATTTT. Encoded protein: CASSSSSGNTIYF.

In its sample, this clone was seen many times. The V and J genes are TRBV27 and TRBJ1-5; 10 bases line up with TRBD1. This CDR3 has 16 residues. V trimming: 5 bases; J trimming: 1 base; junction bases outside the gene matches: 5. CDR1 is MNHEY and CDR2 is SMNVEV in the germline V gene (reference sequence). The CDR3 is CASSVTGGSSNQPQHF. The DNA for the CDR3 is TGTGCCAGCAGTGTGACAGGGGGCTCGAGCAATCAGCCCCAGCATTTT.

This clone occurred many times. The chain links TRBV2 to TRBJ1-5; the D is unclear. The CDR3 extends over 12 amino acids. V shed 7 bases and J shed 6 bases, with 10 bases lying between them. Per the germline V gene, CDR1 is SNHLY and CDR2 is FYNNEI. CDR3 loop: CASNLVGQPQHF. CDR3 nucleotide sequence: TGTGCCAGCAACCTAGTGGGTCAGCCCCAGCATTTT.

This clone occurred a few times. V and J are TRBV7-2 and TRBJ1-2; D uncertain. The CDR3 runs 15 residues. Germline CDR1 is SGHTA and CDR2 is FQGNSA. The V end lost 5 bases, the J end lost 7 bases, and 20 bases lay between the germline ends. The DNA for the CDR3 is TGTGCCAGCAGCGAACTGGACGCGCTAGCCCTTGGCTACACCTTC. It is translated as CASSELDALALGYTF.

Many counts were recorded for this clone. The rearrangement joins TRBV15 to TRBJ2-1, with 7 bases aligning to TRBD1. Germline trimming cut 1 base from V and 3 bases from J; bases unmatched to any gene: 6. The CDR3 has 16 amino acids. CDR1 and CDR2 (germline): LNHNV, YYDKDF (reference sequence). The CDR3 reads CATSRGLQGHYNEQFF. CDR3 nucleotides: TGTGCCACCAGCAGAGGTTTACAGGGGCACTACAATGAGCAGTTCTTC.

This clone has ten or more counts. This sequence joins TRBV7-9 and TRBJ2-1, with 13 bases aligning to TRBD2. The CDR3 runs to 17 residues. The V segment lost 5 bases and the J segment 8 bases; nucleotides outside the gene matches: 12. From germline, CDR1 is SEHNR and CDR2 FQNEAQ (reference sequence). CDR3 nucleotides: TGTGCCAGCAGCCCAACGAGAGGGACTAGCGGGATCTATGAGCAGTTCTTC. Translation gives CASSPTRGTSGIYEQFF.

The table lists this clone with many counts. This chain uses TRBV18 with TRBJ1-5; TRBD1 is a possible D gene (5 bases). The CDR3 is made up of 15 amino acids. Germline V gives CDR1 KGHSH, CDR2 LQKENI. Trimming removed 6 bases from V and 4 bases from J, with 16 bases in between. DNA for the CDR3: TGTGCCAGCTCGACCAGGCCGGGGGATAATCAGCCCCAGCATTTT. This sequence encodes CASSTRPGDNQPQHF.

This clone was found many times. The chain recombines TRBV7-2 with TRBJ2-1, with 9 positions matching TRBD2. The CDR3 has 15 amino acids. The trim removed 6 bases at V and 3 bases at J, leaving 6 bases unmatched. The germline gives CDR1 SGHTA, CDR2 FQGNSA. DNA of the CDR3: TGTGCCAGCAGGGTAGCGGGAGCACTCTACAATGAGCAGTTCTTC. This encodes CASRVAGALYNEQFF.

This clone was observed at least ten times. The chain joins TRBV10-3 to TRBJ2-5; D remains unclear. Trimming cost V 3 bases and J 2 bases, with 7 bases left between them. The length of the CDR3 is 13 residues. Germline loops: CDR1 ENHRY, CDR2 SYGVKD. The DNA for the CDR3 is TGTGCCATCAGTGACTTGACTCAAGAGACCCAGTACTTC. This sequence encodes CAISDLTQETQYF.

The table lists this clone with many counts. This chain uses TRBV29-1 with TRBJ2-7, with TRBD1 matching over 7 bases. Unmatched junction bases numbered 10, after V lost 6 bases and J lost 5 bases. This CDR3 contains 13 residues. Germline V gene lookup returns CDR1 SQVTM and CDR2 ANQGSEA. The CDR3 coding sequence is TGCAGCGTATTACAGGGGAATCGGGACGAGCAGTACTTC. It codes for CSVLQGNRDEQYF.

This clone occurred many times. The rearrangement uses TRBV10-3 and TRBJ2-2, with 13 bases lining up with TRBD2. The CDR3 extends over 17 amino acids. The J segment lost 0 bases and the V segment lost 10 bases, leaving 8 bases of the junction unmatched. From germline, CDR1 is ENHRY and CDR2 SYGVKD. The DNA of the CDR3 is TGTGCCACCATTGGGACTAGCGGGGAGGCGAACACCGGGGAGCTGTTTTTT. Its translation: CATIGTSGEANTGELFF.

This clone was recorded many times. V gene TRBV11-2 combines with J gene TRBJ2-1; D is perhaps TRBD2 (7 bases). Germline CDR1 and CDR2: SGHAT and FQNNGV. The CDR3 consists of 19 residues. V lost 0 bases and J 1 base, leaving 19 bases between the germline ends. The CDR3 is CASSLDGSEGGQSYNEQFF. The CDR3 DNA reads TGTGCCAGCAGCTTAGATGGATCCGAGGGGGGGCAGTCCTACAATGAGCAGTTCTTC.

This clone was counted ten times or more. The genes are TRBV15 and TRBJ2-1, with 12 positions matching TRBD2. The CDR3 has 17 amino acids. Per germline, CDR1 LNHNV and CDR2 YYDKDF (reference sequence). J gave up 0 bases and V 5 bases, and 5 bases lay outside the gene matches. Written as DNA, the CDR3 is TGTGCCACCAGCTTGCCACTAGCGGGGGGCTCCTACAATGAGCAGTTCTTC. Translating it yields CATSLPLAGGSYNEQFF.

This clone was counted at least ten times. This chain joins TRBV6-5 and TRBJ1-4; possibly TRBD1 for D (6 bases). V was pared by 3 bases and J by 7 bases, with 15 bases between. Germline CDR1 and CDR2: MNHEY and SVGAGI. The CDR3 consists of 15 residues. The CDR3 here is CASSYMGASGEKLFF. CDR3 nucleotides: TGTGCCAGCAGTTATATGGGGGCCTCGGGTGAAAAACTGTTTTTT.

This clone was counted many times. J is TRBJ2-4 and V is TRBV9, with D possibly matching TRBD1 (5 bases). Trimming took off 6 bases at V and 2 bases at J, with 12 bases between the two ends. Per the germline V gene, CDR1 is SGDLS and CDR2 is YYNGEE. CDR3 length: 14 residues. CDR3 DNA sequence: TGTGCCAGCAACCAAGGGGTTTCCAAAAACATTCAGTACTTC. Residues: CASNQGVSKNIQYF.